One sample yielded the 13 T cell receptor beta chains listed below, sequenced in a study of cytotoxic CD8 clonotypes in ibrutinib-treated CLL. Some clones are missing from TCRdb's copy, which holds only in-frame ones; the method was immunoSEQ multiplex PCR. This table has about 300,000 clones, 76% appearing once. Source: PBMCs, taken at disease progression, from a patient treated with ibrutinib. Receptors were obtained from a human donor with chronic lymphocytic leukemia.

The chain employs TRBV10-3 and TRBJ1-3, with TRBD1 matching over 8 bases. This CDR3 spans 17 amino acids. Germline lookup yields CDR1 ENHRY and CDR2 SYGVKD. V lost 6 bases to trimming and J lost 0 bases; unmatched junction nucleotides: 10. The CDR3 spells CAIRPGQVLISGNTIYF. CDR3 DNA: TGTGCCATCAGACCGGGACAGGTACTGATCTCTGGAAACACCATATATTTT.

There are a few counts of this clone. The chain uses TRBV15 and TRBJ2-3; 7 positions match TRBD2. Germline V gene lookup returns CDR1 LNHNV and CDR2 YYDKDF (reference sequence). V was clipped by 1 base and J by 2 bases; unmatched bases: 6. The CDR3 has 16 amino acids. CDR3 DNA sequence: TGTGCCACCAGCAGAGGGGCTAGCGGTTCCACAGATACGCAGTATTTT. Protein product: CATSRGASGSTDTQYF.

Remarks on this clone: This sample also contains other DNA sequences that code for the same CDR3. The rearrangement links TRBV7-2 to TRBJ2-1; D is undetermined. The CDR3 runs 12 residues. Germline values: CDR1 SGHTA, CDR2 FQGNSA. V lost 1 base and J 7 bases, leaving 5 bases between the germline ends. The CDR3 nucleotides read TGTGCCAGCAGCTTAGTAGTTAATGAGCAGTTCTTC. This translates into CASSLVVNEQFF.

The rearrangement links TRBV9 to TRBJ2-1; tentative D call: TRBD1 (7 bases). CDR1 is SGDLS and CDR2 is YYNGEE in the germline V gene. This CDR3 spans 16 amino acids. Trimming took off 0 bases at V and 4 bases at J, with 14 bases between the two ends. CDR3 DNA sequence: TGTGCCAGCAGCGTAGCTGGGCAGGGGGGTTACAATGAGCAGTTCTTC. Protein: CASSVAGQGGYNEQFF.

J is TRBJ1-6 and V is TRBV9; maybe TRBD1 (6 bases). The CDR3 length is 19 residues. V lost 4 bases, J lost 0 bases, and 20 bases lay in between. Germline-derived CDR1 and CDR2 are SGDLS and YYNGEE. The CDR3 sequence: CASSPTQTGRSSYNSPLHF. CDR3 sequence (DNA): TGTGCCAGCAGCCCCACCCAGACAGGACGAAGCTCCTATAATTCACCCCTCCACTTT.

This clone was seen a few times. The chain joins TRBV10-1 to TRBJ1-1; no firm D call. Germline assignment: CDR1 WNHNN and CDR2 SYGVQD (reference sequence). The CDR3 extends over 12 amino acids. V was cut by 0 bases and J by 4 bases, with 3 bases left in between. The DNA of the CDR3 is TGCGCCAGCAGTGAGTCGGTCACTGAAGCTTTCTTT. This encodes CASSESVTEAFF.

The chain joins TRBV19 to TRBJ1-1, with TRBD1 matching 7 bases. Germline CDR1 and CDR2: LNHDA and SQIVND (reference sequence). Trimming at V came to 0 bases and at J to 4 bases, leaving 5 bases not matched to a gene. The CDR3 length is 15 residues. DNA of the CDR3: TGTGCCAGTAGTATAGAACCCGACAGGGCCACTGAAGCTTTCTTT. Residues: CASSIEPDRATEAFF.

This clone came up a few times. This chain uses TRBV7-6 with TRBJ2-2; D is unresolved. V was cut by 2 bases and J by 2 bases, with 9 bases left in between. The germline gives CDR1 SGHVS, CDR2 FNYEAQ. CDR3 length: 15 amino acids. In DNA, the CDR3 is TGTGCCAGCAGCTTAACTCTAGTCAACACCGGGGAGCTGTTTTTT. Protein: CASSLTLVNTGELFF. The entire variable domain, with the rest obtained from reference TRBV7-6 and TRBJ2-2, is as follows: GAGVSQSPRYKVTKRGQDVALRCDPISGHVSLYWYRQALGQGPEFLTYFNYEAQQDKSGLPNDRFSAERPEGSISTLTIQRTEQRDSAMYRCASSLTLVNTGELFFGEGSRLTVL.

The chain uses TRBV9 and TRBJ2-1; D possibly corresponds to TRBD1 (6 bases). The germline V gene encodes CDR1 SGDLS and CDR2 YYNGEE. The CDR3 extends over 12 amino acids. V was pared by 3 bases and J by 7 bases, with 8 bases between. CDR3 coding DNA: TGTGCCAGCAGCGCCCAGGGGAATGAGCAGTTCTTC. Protein: CASSAQGNEQFF.

The chain combines TRBV7-9 with TRBJ1-2; D ambiguous. V gave up 5 bases and J gave up 7 bases, with 11 bases separating them. CDR3 length: 12 amino acids. The germline gives CDR1 SEHNR, CDR2 FQNEAQ (reference sequence). Here the CDR3 reads CASSPREGGYTF. CDR3 DNA: TGTGCCAGCAGCCCCCGGGAGGGTGGCTACACCTTC.

The V gene is TRBV4-3, the J gene TRBJ2-1; D is perhaps TRBD2 (5 bases). Trimming left V 0 bases short and J 2 bases short, with 8 bases between. CDR3 size: 15 residues. The germline V gene encodes CDR1 LGHNA and CDR2 YSLEER. The DNA of the CDR3 is TGCGCCAGCAGCCAAGAGCGGGCCACCTACAATGAGCAGTTCTTC. Translation gives CASSQERATYNEQFF.

The chain carries TRBV29-1 and TRBJ1-4; D ambiguous. V was trimmed by 5 bases and J by 6 bases, leaving 16 bases between them. Germline V CDR1 and CDR2: SQVTM, ANQGSEA. The CDR3 totals 14 residues. CDR3 in amino acids: CSVRTHEAYEKLFF. Here the CDR3 DNA reads TGCAGCGTTCGGACCCATGAAGCCTATGAAAAACTGTTTTTT.

This rearrangement joins TRBV9 to TRBJ2-2, with D perhaps being TRBD1 or TRBD2 (5 bases each). This CDR3 region has 13 residues. Trimming took off 5 bases at V and 4 bases at J, with 9 bases between the two ends. Germline-derived CDR1 and CDR2 are SGDLS and YYNGEE. The CDR3 nucleotides read TGTGCCAGCAGGGGGGAAGGCACCGGGGAGCTGTTTTTT. Protein product: CASRGEGTGELFF.